One sample yielded the 21 T cell receptor beta chains listed below, sequenced in a study of OX40 agonist ivuxolimab in advanced cancers. Profiled with immunoSEQ multiplex PCR; TCRdb holds only in-frame clones, not every one. This sample has 70,000 to 75,000 clones, with 84% found just once. Sequencing was performed on CD4+ or CD8+ T cells sorted from blood, taken in a trial of the OX40 agonist ivuxolimab. The receptors derive from an adult with an advanced solid tumor such as melanoma, head and neck, liver or kidney cancer.

This chain uses TRBV4-3 with TRBJ2-1; D possibly matches TRBD1 or TRBD2 (7 bases each). The CDR3 runs 17 residues. Per the germline V gene, CDR1 is LGHNA and CDR2 is YSLEER. Trimming pared 0 bases from V and 4 bases from J, leaving 16 bases between. The CDR3 DNA sequence: TGCGCCAGCAGCCAAGATCAGGGGGGGCGGGGTTACAATGAGCAGTTCTTC. It yields the protein CASSQDQGGRGYNEQFF.

On this clone: At one of its ends the junction is not consistent with the germline gene, which may arise from a read error. The V and J genes are TRBV5-4 and TRBJ1-2; no definite D call. The CDR3 contains 15 residues. Per the germline V gene, CDR1 is SGHNT and CDR2 is YYREEE (reference sequence). The CDR3 reads CASSRQRLTNYGYTF. The CDR3 DNA follows: TGCGCCAGCAGCCGCCAGAGACTTACTAACTATGGCTACACCTTC.

The count of this clone is one. The chain joins TRBV6-6 to TRBJ1-5, with no clear D. Germline-derived CDR1 and CDR2 are MNHNY and SVGAGI (reference sequence). CDR3 length: 15 residues. The germline V and J ends were trimmed by 5 bases and 0 bases, with 11 bases remaining between them. The chain's CDR3 is CASSRGGYSNQPQHF. In DNA form, the CDR3 reads TGTGCCAGCAGTCGGGGAGGGTATAGCAATCAGCCCCAGCATTTT.

This chain connects TRBV7-9 to TRBJ1-2; 8 bases are a match to TRBD1. Germline V lookup: CDR1 SEHNR, CDR2 FQNEAQ (reference sequence). J was trimmed by 5 bases and V by 8 bases; bases with no gene match: 10. The CDR3 is 14 amino acids. The CDR3, as DNA: TGTGCCAGCCTTCCGACAGGGGACGCATATGGCTACACCTTC. It codes for CASLPTGDAYGYTF.

The chain combines TRBV19 with TRBJ1-5, with 7 nucleotides matching TRBD1. This CDR3 is 12 amino acids long. The junction had 4 bases not matched to a gene; V was cut back by 9 bases and J by 5 bases. Germline values: CDR1 LNHDA, CDR2 SQIVND (reference sequence). CDR3: CASRQGDQPQHF. The CDR3 region has the DNA TGTGCCAGCCGACAGGGTGATCAGCCCCAGCATTTT.

The chain has TRBV19 and TRBJ2-3; 10 bases align to TRBD1. The V and J ends lost 10 bases and 1 base, in that order; junction bases with no gene match: 5. CDR3 length equals 14 residues. CDR1 LNHDA and CDR2 SQIVND come from the germline V gene (reference sequence). CDR3: CATGDRGGTDTQYF. CDR3 in DNA: TGTGCCACCGGGGACAGGGGCGGCACAGATACGCAGTATTTT.

The chain couples TRBV7-7 to TRBJ2-5; D not certain. The germline CDR1 and CDR2 sequences are SSHAT and FNYEAQ (reference sequence). The CDR3 runs 13 residues. V was clipped by 1 base and J by 5 bases, with 8 bases between them. The CDR3 sequence: CASSLGVVETQYF. The DNA of the CDR3 is TGTGCCAGCAGCTTAGGCGTAGTGGAGACCCAGTACTTC.

V gene TRBV4-3 combines with J gene TRBJ2-1; 7 bases agree with TRBD2. V trimming: 4 bases; J trimming: 4 bases; junction bases outside the gene matches: 1. Germline V CDR1 and CDR2: LGHNA, YSLEER. CDR3 length: 13 residues. The CDR3 here is CASSREGYNEQFF. As DNA, the CDR3 is TGCGCCAGCAGCCGGGAGGGATACAATGAGCAGTTCTTC.

V is TRBV19 and J is TRBJ2-7; 10 bases align to TRBD1. Germline V CDR1 and CDR2: LNHDA, SQIVND (reference sequence). Unmatched junction bases numbered 14, after V lost 5 bases and J lost 7 bases. The CDR3 extends over 16 amino acids. The CDR3 DNA reads TGTGCCAGTAGTCTCTGGACAGGGGGTAAGACGGGTGAGCAGTACTTC. Amino acid sequence: CASSLWTGGKTGEQYF.

This clone was found once. This rearrangement joins TRBV5-1 to TRBJ2-3; TRBD2 might be the D (5 bases). The CDR3 totals 15 residues. Germline V lookup: CDR1 SGHRS, CDR2 YFSETQ. V dropped 1 base and J dropped 2 bases, with 11 bases sitting between them. CDR3 nucleotides: TGCGCCAGCAGCTTGTTCGGGATTCTCACAGATACGCAGTATTTT. Protein product: CASSLFGILTDTQYF.

To note about this clone: The CDR3 does not close with the conserved phenylalanine or tryptophan, likely indicating a read error. The chain combines TRBV7-9 with TRBJ1-2; no clear D. V shed 1 base and J shed 6 bases, with 12 bases lying between them. This CDR3 contains 14 residues. Per the germline V gene, CDR1 is SEHNR and CDR2 is FQNEAQ (reference sequence). In nucleotides, the CDR3 is TGTGCCAGCAGCTTAGGGGATCCTTGGAATGGCTACACCGTC. It translates to CASSLGDPWNGYTV.

Only a few counts were recorded for this clone. Other DNA sequences in this specimen translate into the identical CDR3. The CDR3 reads CASSLVGGGKSGELFF. The CDR3 DNA is TGTGCCAGCAGCTTGGTTGGCGGGGGGAAATCCGGGGAGCTGTTTTTT. The V and J genes are TRBV5-6 and TRBJ2-2; 8 nucleotides agree with TRBD2. The junction had 7 bases not matched to a gene; V was cut back by 0 bases and J by 6 bases. CDR3 size: 16 residues. CDR1 is SGHDT, CDR2 YYEEEE, per germline.

V gene TRBV9 combines with J gene TRBJ1-2; weak D call: TRBD1 (5 bases). V was pared by 4 bases and J by 6 bases, with 13 bases between. The CDR3 contains 13 residues. CDR1 SGDLS and CDR2 YYNGEE come from the germline V gene. This CDR3 reads CASSSQGEHGYTF. CDR3 in DNA: TGTGCCAGCAGCTCCCAGGGTGAACATGGCTACACCTTC. Full variable domain (remainder filled in from reference TRBV9 and TRBJ1-2): DSGVTQTPKHLITATGQRVTLRCSPRSGDLSVYWYQQSLDQGLQFLIQYYNGEERAKGNILERFSAQQFPDLHSELNLSSLELGDSALYFCASSSQGEHGYTFGSGTRLTVV.

J is TRBJ1-2 and V is TRBV5-4; maybe TRBD1 (6 bases). This CDR3 comprises 14 residues. Trimming cost V 4 bases and J 8 bases, with 18 bases left between them. The germline V gene has CDR1 SGHNT and CDR2 YYREEE (reference sequence). CDR3 nucleotide sequence: TGTGCCAGCAGCGTACCAGGGGACCCTCCCGGCTACACCTTC. It codes for CASSVPGDPPGYTF. Supplemented by reference TRBV5-4 and TRBJ1-2, the full variable domain reads ETGVTQSPTHLIKTRGQQVTLRCSSQSGHNTVSWYQQALGQGPQFIFQYYREEENGRGNFPPRFSGLQFPNYSSELNVNALELDDSALYLCASSVPGDPPGYTFGSGTRLTVV.

The chain employs TRBV7-4 and TRBJ2-6; D unclear. Germline loops: CDR1 SGHVT, CDR2 SQSDAQ. Trimming cost V 4 bases and J 5 bases, with 21 bases left between them. The CDR3 covers 18 residues. The CDR3 loop is CASSYHCSSQSRANVLTF. DNA for the CDR3: TGTGCCAGCAGCTATCATTGCAGCTCACAAAGTCGGGCCAACGTCCTGACTTTC.

The V call is TRBV6-1, the J call TRBJ2-1; TRBD2 matches at 12 bases. V lost 0 bases and J lost 12; bases outside the gene matches: 3. This CDR3 spans 14 amino acids. The germline V gene has CDR1 MNHNS and CDR2 SASEGT. The CDR3 is CASSEATSGGRQFF. For the CDR3, the DNA is TGTGCCAGCAGTGAAGCGACTAGCGGGGGACGGCAGTTCTTC.

The V gene is TRBV25-1, the J gene TRBJ2-5; D is perhaps TRBD1 (6 bases). Trimming removed 5 bases at V and 3 bases at J, with 16 bases between. The CDR3 spans 15 residues. Germline CDR1 reads MGHDK; CDR2 reads SYGVNS. The CDR3: CASSIGRTAKETQYF. Written as DNA, the CDR3 is TGTGCCAGCAGTATCGGAAGGACAGCCAAAGAGACCCAGTACTTC.

The V call is TRBV5-1, the J call TRBJ2-2; D remains ambiguous. The CDR3 contains 11 residues. Germline CDR1 reads SGHRS; CDR2 reads YFSETQ. Trimming cost V 4 bases and J 3 bases, with 1 base left between them. Written as DNA, the CDR3 is TGCGCCAGCAGCGACACCGGGGAGCTGTTTTTT. The encoded protein is CASSDTGELFF.

The J gene is TRBJ1-3, the V gene TRBV7-6; D ambiguous. The germline gives CDR1 SGHVS, CDR2 FNYEAQ. V lost 3 bases and J 0 bases, leaving 9 bases between the germline ends. The CDR3 runs 15 residues. CDR3 DNA: TGTGCCAGCAGCTTCGGACCGACCTCTGGAAACACCATATATTTT. Residues: CASSFGPTSGNTIYF. Variable domain in full (rest from reference TRBV7-6 and TRBJ1-3): GAGVSQSPRYKVTKRGQDVALRCDPISGHVSLYWYRQALGQGPEFLTYFNYEAQQDKSGLPNDRFSAERPEGSISTLTIQRTEQRDSAMYRCASSFGPTSGNTIYFGEGSWLTVV.

The chain couples TRBV6-6 to TRBJ1-1; D is unresolved. CDR1 and CDR2 (germline): MNHNY, SVGAGI (reference sequence). Deletions cut 2 bases from V and 4 bases from J, with 8 bases between. This CDR3 has 13 amino acids. The CDR3 sequence is CASSYQTGTEAFF. CDR3 nucleotides: TGTGCCAGCAGTTACCAGACGGGCACTGAAGCTTTCTTT.

This rearrangement joins TRBV18 to TRBJ1-3; tentative D call: TRBD1 (5 bases). Germline-derived CDR1 and CDR2 are KGHSH and LQKENI. The CDR3 is 14 residues long. Trimming shortened V by 3 bases and J by 5 bases, and 11 bases separated the two germline ends. The CDR3 protein is CASSPAGQRNTIYF. CDR3 nucleotide sequence: TGTGCCAGCTCACCGGCAGGGCAGAGAAACACCATATATTTT.